This T cell receptor beta chain appears in the sequencing data of a study of T-cell memory formation after mild COVID-19 (dated by TCRdb to the early 2020s). As for the study more broadly: TCR sequence clusters from the two donors were largely donor specific. Longitudinal TCRalpha and TCRbeta repertoire sequencing tracked T-cell clones expanding and contracting after mild COVID-19 in a couple of donors. The cohort comprised two young, previously healthy adult volunteers, one female and one male. Findings and caveats that apply to the study as a whole: The study covered only a couple of mild cases, and larger cohorts including severe cases with pre-infection samples were considered necessary. SARS-CoV-2 specificity of the second-wave clones peaking on day 37 was not confirmed. Some responding clones were detected in pre-infection memory, which suggested that pre-existing cross-reactive memory T cells had joined the SARS-CoV-2 response. From day 15 to 85, contracting clones showed balanced CD4/CD8 phenotypes, whereas a second wave of clones that expanded from day 15 to 37 leaned towards CD4+. Contracting CD4+ clones were found mainly in CM and EM memory subsets, while CD8+ clones were enriched in EMRA.

Ficoll-Paque density gradient centrifugation was the method used to isolate PBMCs. V lost 7 bases and J lost 0 bases; the stretch between them is 9 bases long. The CDR1 and CDR2 encoded by the germline V gene are SQVTM and ANQGSEA. From the cysteine through the phenylalanine, the CDR3 covers 12 amino acids. The entry retains the CDR3 DNA only, 36 bases that are in frame from base 1. Sequenced using an Illumina NovaSeq 6000. cDNA libraries for TCRalpha and TCRbeta were prepared by 5'RACE using constant-segment primers, with sample barcodes and unique molecular identifiers added. Trizol reagent was used to extract RNA from every sample. Libraries were amplified in two PCR steps, with a second sample barcode and Illumina TruSeq adapters added in the second step. Sequencing of the libraries was done on an Illumina NovaSeq, producing 2 x 150 bp paired-end reads. As for the authors' bioinformatics: Demultiplexing of reads and collapsing into UMI-guided consensus sequences were performed with migec v1.2.7. Using mixcr v2.1.11, the UMI consensuses were aligned to TRA and TRB V and J templates and assembled into clonotypes. A clonotype was counted as expanded or contracted only when both edgeR and NoisET called the clonotype significant, with the noise models trained on biological replicates. For edgeR calls, the cutoffs were a false discovery rate-adjusted p below 0.01 and a log2 fold-change threshold of 1. As an exploratory analysis of dynamics, PCA with hierarchical clustering was applied to max-normalized trajectories of the 1000 most abundant clonotypes. The CD4 or CD8 phenotype of responding clones was assigned using the separately sequenced CD4+ and CD8+ repertoires. TCRdb handled the public reads itself, with Q25 trimming in fastp and clone calling in MiXCR, and kept productive beta chains. Each record represents a unique CDR3 protein, reported with the most common genes and DNA among its rows. V and J calls and clone size were set by TCRdb, not the authors. The sample table holds 390,000 or so distinct CDR3 sequences, of which about 17% were seen once. Roughly 21% of the sample is taken by the ten largest.

This clonotype was detected a few times. Its antigen is currently not known. No base quality values were provided; no much bigger clone lies one nucleotide off. Recombination connected TRBV29-1 to TRBJ1-2, with no reliable assignment of the D segment. The specimen was PBMCs or a T cell subset sorted from them (not recorded which). The origin of this receptor is a man younger than 35 who had mild COVID-19 (a few samples of this study predate the infection). The sample titles of this study are shuffled in the database, so cell type and time point are left out; the donor was told from shared clones. The CDR3 protein: CSARHSNYGYTF. The bases read TGCAGCGCGAGACACTCTAACTATGGCTACACCTTC.